Each of the 32 T cell receptor beta chains below was sequenced from the same sample in a study of response to subunit inactivated influenza vaccine. TCRdb re-called the RT-PCR reads through MiXCR, storing one row per CDR3 protein. The sample lists around 540,000 distinct CDR3 sequences; approximately 12% were seen once. Sequenced material: PBMCs from blood, taken on the day of vaccination. Receptors were obtained from a man between 50 and 59 years old who received an inactivated influenza vaccine.

V gene TRBV2 combines with J gene TRBJ2-5; D is unclear. This CDR3 is built from 8 residues. The V end lost 4 bases, the J end lost 11 bases, and 2 bases lay between the germline ends. CDR1 is SNHLY, CDR2 FYNNEI, per germline. The CDR3 loop is CASSAQYF. The CDR3 region has the DNA TGTGCCAGCAGTGCTCAGTACTTC.

This clonotype was observed at least ten times. The chain has TRBV5-1 and TRBJ1-6; the match to TRBD1 covers 10 bases. The J segment lost 7 bases and the V segment lost 4 bases, leaving 5 bases of the junction unmatched. CDR3 length equals 15 residues. Germline CDR1 SGHRS, CDR2 YFSETQ. CDR3 in DNA: TGCGCCAGCAGCCCCCGGACAGGGGGAAATTCACCCCTCCACTTT. Its protein is CASSPRTGGNSPLHF.

In its sample, this clonotype was seen many times. CDR3 in amino acids: CSVVITGKDEQFF. As DNA, the CDR3 is TGCAGCGTCGTAATCACAGGGAAGGATGAGCAGTTCTTC. This chain joins TRBV29-1 and TRBJ2-1; TRBD1 is a possible D gene (6 bases). Germline assignment: CDR1 SQVTM and CDR2 ANQGSEA. Trimming took 6 bases from V and 8 from J, leaving 17 bases between them. This CDR3 comprises 13 residues.

This clonotype was detected only a few times. The V gene is TRBV28, the J gene TRBJ2-5; 8 nucleotides line up with TRBD2. This CDR3 spans 12 amino acids. Germline assignment: CDR1 MDHEN and CDR2 SYDVKM. The ends lost 7 bases at V and 5 bases at J; junction bases unmatched: 3. The CDR3 spells CASIGGGETQYF. The CDR3 coding sequence is TGTGCCAGCATTGGCGGGGGGGAGACCCAGTACTTC.

This rearrangement joins TRBV9 to TRBJ2-1; 14 nucleotides line up with TRBD2. The ends lost 3 bases at V and 10 bases at J; junction bases unmatched: 6. CDR1 SGDLS and CDR2 YYNGEE come from the germline V gene. CDR3 length: 15 residues. The CDR3 is CASSGGLAGVREQFF. For the CDR3, the DNA is TGTGCCAGCAGCGGGGGACTAGCGGGAGTGAGGGAGCAGTTCTTC.

This clonotype was counted only a few times. The rearrangement joins TRBV7-9 to TRBJ2-7; either TRBD1 or TRBD2 may fit D (5 bases each). Germline values: CDR1 SEHNR, CDR2 FQNEAQ (reference sequence). Trimming removed 0 bases at V and 7 bases at J, with 13 bases between. The CDR3 is 14 residues long. The CDR3 loop reads CASSLAGRPWEQYF. DNA of the CDR3: TGTGCCAGCAGCTTAGCGGGACGACCCTGGGAGCAGTACTTC.

The chain employs TRBV12-3 or TRBV12-4 and TRBJ1-2; the match to TRBD1 covers 9 bases. The CDR3 runs 17 residues. V lost 4 bases, J lost 4 bases, and 13 bases stayed unmatched. For the CDR3, the DNA is TGTGCCAGCAGTTATTCCCGCGGGACAGGGAATGGCTATGGCTACACCTTC. Encoded protein: CASSYSRGTGNGYGYTF.

This clonotype was seen a few times. The gene calls are TRBV3-1 and TRBJ2-3; 8 nucleotides agree with TRBD2. CDR1 is LGHDT, CDR2 YNNKEL, per germline (reference sequence). V lost 3 bases, J lost 0 bases, and 5 bases stayed unmatched. CDR3 length equals 16 residues. The CDR3 DNA reads as TGTGCCAGCAGCCAGAGACTAGCGCCAAGCACAGATACGCAGTATTTT. It is translated as CASSQRLAPSTDTQYF.

This clonotype has just a few counts. The J gene is TRBJ2-3, the V gene TRBV27, with D tentatively TRBD2 (6 bases). Germline values: CDR1 MNHEY, CDR2 SMNVEV (reference sequence). V was trimmed by 1 base and J by 1 base, leaving 12 bases between them. CDR3 size: 16 residues. The CDR3 bases are TGTGCCAGCAGTTTATTAGGGGCGGGACGCACAGATACGCAGTATTTT. It encodes CASSLLGAGRTDTQYF.

This clonotype came up many times. The V call is TRBV15, the J call TRBJ2-3; a possible D gene is TRBD2 (6 bases). Trimming cost V 1 base and J 0 bases, with 8 bases left between them. The CDR3 has 15 amino acids. Germline CDR1 is LNHNV and CDR2 is YYDKDF (reference sequence). CDR3 amino acids: CATSRVTSSTDTQYF. CDR3 nucleotide sequence: TGTGCCACCAGCAGAGTGACTAGTAGCACAGATACGCAGTATTTT.

A few counts support this clonotype. This rearrangement joins TRBV20-1 to TRBJ2-7, with TRBD1 matching over 9 bases. Germline V CDR1 and CDR2: DFQATT, SNEGSKA (reference sequence). The CDR3 loop spans 12 amino acids. V lost 6 bases, J lost 9 bases, and 9 bases stayed unmatched. DNA for the CDR3: TGCAGTGCGACCCGGGACAGGGTAGCGCAGTACTTC. Translating gives CSATRDRVAQYF.

This clonotype was observed many times. This sequence joins TRBV7-9 and TRBJ2-1; 8 nucleotides match TRBD2. Germline V gene data show CDR1 as SEHNR and CDR2 as FQNEAQ (reference sequence). J was trimmed by 4 bases and V by 6 bases; bases with no gene match: 11. This CDR3 has 16 residues. The chain's CDR3 is CASSSRAGGRYNEQFF. CDR3 sequence (DNA): TGTGCCAGCAGTTCCCGGGCGGGGGGTCGGTACAATGAGCAGTTCTTC.

The chain employs TRBV28 and TRBJ2-6; D is unclear. The CDR3 has 16 amino acids. Germline values: CDR1 MDHEN, CDR2 SYDVKM. Deletions cut 5 bases from V and 0 bases from J, with 11 bases between. The CDR3 sequence is CASSDPRYSGANVLTF. The DNA of the CDR3 is TGTGCCAGCAGTGACCCCCGCTACTCTGGGGCCAACGTCCTGACTTTC.

As DNA, the CDR3 is TGTGCCAGCCCGACAGGGGCCAAAAACATTCAGTACTTC. Protein product: CASPTGAKNIQYF. J is TRBJ2-4 and V is TRBV25-1; 7 bases are a match to TRBD1. The CDR3 contains 13 residues. Germline V gives CDR1 MGHDK, CDR2 SYGVNS. The J segment lost 1 base and the V segment lost 8 bases, leaving 2 bases of the junction unmatched.

This clonotype occurred once. This may be a read error: a much more frequent sequence differs by one nucleotide. The chain employs TRBV4-2 and TRBJ2-2, with TRBD2 as a possible D gene (5 bases). CDR1 and CDR2 (germline): LGHNA, YNFKEQ. This CDR3 is built from 16 residues. The CDR3 DNA reads as TGTGCCAGCAGCCAAGATCCCAGGTTGGACCCCGGGGTGCTGTTTTTT. Encoded protein: CASSQDPRLDPGVLFF.

This clonotype was seen many times. This chain's CDR3 is CASSAPLTGKGDTQYF. The CDR3 DNA is TGTGCCAGCAGTGCCCCGTTAACAGGGAAGGGTGATACGCAGTATTTT. V usage is TRBV25-1 and J usage is TRBJ2-3; possibly TRBD1 for D (6 bases). The CDR3 covers 16 residues. The germline gives CDR1 MGHDK, CDR2 SYGVNS. Trimming stripped 4 bases from V and 6 bases from J, with 20 bases between. The full variable domain, with the rest looked up from reference TRBV25-1 and TRBJ2-3, is EADIYQTPRYLVIGTGKKITLECSQTMGHDKMYWYQQDPGMELHLIHYSYGVNSTEKGDLSSESTVSRIRTEHFPLTLESARPSHTSQYLCASSAPLTGKGDTQYFGPGTRLTVL.

This sequence joins TRBV11-2 and TRBJ2-5; D is possibly TRBD1 (5 bases). Germline V gene lookup returns CDR1 SGHAT and CDR2 FQNNGV. This CDR3 spans 13 amino acids. The V gene lost 0 bases and the J gene lost 6 bases, with 8 bases spanning the gap. The DNA for the CDR3 is TGTGCCAGCAGCTTAGACAGGGTAAAGACCCAGTACTTC. It translates to CASSLDRVKTQYF.

V is TRBV10-3 and J is TRBJ2-3; D possibly uses TRBD1 or TRBD2 (6 bases each). Germline V gives CDR1 ENHRY, CDR2 SYGVKD. The CDR3 runs 15 residues. V shed 6 bases and J shed 6 bases, with 19 bases lying between them. CDR3: CAIRGGRSAYDTQYF. CDR3 DNA sequence: TGTGCCATCAGGGGGGGCCGGAGCGCGTATGATACGCAGTATTTT.

This clonotype has only a few counts. The V call is TRBV5-1, the J call TRBJ2-2; D is possibly TRBD1 or TRBD2 (5 bases each). The V gene lost 4 bases and the J gene lost 0 bases, with 19 bases spanning the gap. The CDR3 runs 18 residues. The germline V gene has CDR1 SGHRS and CDR2 YFSETQ. The CDR3 spells CASSTVAGTYPNTGELFF. The CDR3 DNA follows: TGCGCCAGCAGCACGGTGGCCGGGACGTACCCGAACACCGGGGAGCTGTTTTTT.

The chain links TRBV15 to TRBJ2-1; D remains unclear. The CDR3 consists of 13 residues. V lost 0 bases and J lost 9, with 9 bases in between. Per the germline V gene, CDR1 is LNHNV and CDR2 is YYDKDF (reference sequence). In DNA, the CDR3 is TGTGCCACCAGCAGAGATGAGCTGGGTGAGCAGTTCTTC. It translates to CATSRDELGEQFF.

The chain couples TRBV4-3 to TRBJ2-7; 7 positions agree with TRBD2. The CDR3 has 18 amino acids. Germline lookup yields CDR1 LGHNA and CDR2 YSLEER. Trimming cost V 0 bases and J 0 bases; bases outside gene matches: 11. CDR3 loop: CASSQDGPSGPSSYEQYF. The CDR3, as DNA: TGCGCCAGCAGCCAAGACGGGCCTAGCGGCCCTAGCTCCTACGAGCAGTACTTC.

The chain carries TRBV29-1 and TRBJ2-1, with 14 bases matching TRBD2. The CDR3 is 14 amino acids. The germline gives CDR1 SQVTM, CDR2 ANQGSEA. J was trimmed by 7 bases and V by 6 bases; bases with no gene match: 5. CDR3 sequence: CSVGTSGRRNEQFF. The CDR3 DNA sequence: TGCAGCGTCGGGACTAGCGGGAGAAGGAATGAGCAGTTCTTC.

The chain recombines TRBV21-1 with TRBJ2-2; whether TRBD1, the table's D call, matches the DNA was not checked. TRBV21-1 is a pseudogene locus. The CDR3 has 17 amino acids. The DNA of the CDR3 is TGTGCCAGCAGCCCCCCTAAAGCGGGGCCGAACACCGGGGAGCTGTTTTTT. Protein: CASSPPKAGPNTGELFF.

This clonotype was seen only a few times. The rearrangement joins TRBV4-2 to TRBJ2-3, with D perhaps matching TRBD1 (5 bases). The CDR3 runs to 13 residues. Germline V gene data show CDR1 as LGHNA and CDR2 as YNFKEQ. The germline V and J ends were trimmed by 4 bases and 5 bases, with 10 bases remaining between them. Written as DNA, the CDR3 is TGTGCCAGCAGCCGGCAGGGTCAAGATACGCAGTATTTT. This gives the protein CASSRQGQDTQYF.

The V call is TRBV30, the J call TRBJ1-1; no reliable D call. V lost 0 bases, J lost 1 base, and 15 bases lay in between. Per germline, CDR1 GTSNPN and CDR2 SVGIG (reference sequence). This CDR3 region has 16 residues. The CDR3 reads CAWSVTSDQRNTEAFF. CDR3 nucleotide sequence: TGTGCCTGGAGTGTAACTTCAGATCAGAGGAACACTGAAGCTTTCTTT. Full variable domain (outside the CDR3, taken from reference TRBV30 and TRBJ1-1): SQTIHQWPATLVQPVGSPLSLECTVEGTSNPNLYWYRQAAGRGLQLLFYSVGIGQISSEVPQNLSASRPQDRQFILSSKKLLLSDSGFYLCAWSVTSDQRNTEAFFGQGTRLTVV.

This clonotype was counted a few times. The chain combines TRBV7-6 with TRBJ2-7; D might be TRBD2 (6 bases). V lost 5 bases and J 4 bases, leaving 21 bases between the germline ends. Per the germline V gene, CDR1 is SGHVS and CDR2 is FNYEAQ. CDR3 length: 16 amino acids. The chain's CDR3 is CASSPSPRGKGYEQYF. CDR3 coding DNA: TGTGCCAGCAGCCCATCCCCACGCGGGAAGGGTTACGAGCAGTACTTC.

This clonotype occurred many times. This rearrangement joins TRBV11-2 to TRBJ2-2, with TRBD1 identical over 9 bases. Germline CDR1 and CDR2: SGHAT and FQNNGV. V was pared by 1 base and J by 4 bases, with 10 bases of the junction left unmatched. This CDR3 is built from 18 residues. CDR3 nucleotide sequence: TGTGCCAGCAGCTTAGGGTCCGGGACAGGGACCTTCACCGGGGAGCTGTTTTTT. It specifies CASSLGSGTGTFTGELFF.

This clonotype was detected only a few times. This chain links TRBV7-9 with TRBJ2-1; the D is unclear. The CDR3 length is 12 residues. V lost 5 bases to trimming and J lost 7 bases, with 9 bases between them. Germline assignment: CDR1 SEHNR and CDR2 FQNEAQ (reference sequence). Here the CDR3 DNA reads TGTGCCAGCAGCGAGTATGGGAATGAGCAGTTCTTC. The encoded protein is CASSEYGNEQFF.

This clonotype was seen only a few times. The V and J genes are TRBV6-1 and TRBJ2-3, with TRBD2 as a possible D gene (5 bases). Trimming cost V 5 bases and J 8 bases, with 17 bases left between them. This CDR3 is 14 amino acids long. Germline CDR1 and CDR2: MNHNS and SASEGT. CDR3 in DNA: TGTGCCAGCAGTCCGGGCAGGAGGAGTGGTACGCAGTATTTT. Its translation: CASSPGRRSGTQYF.

This clonotype occurred many times. CDR3: CASSSSSGIDTQYF. CDR3 bases: TGTGCCAGCAGTTCATCTAGCGGAATAGATACGCAGTATTTT. This chain uses TRBV28 with TRBJ2-3; 7 nucleotides match TRBD2. Trimming removed 4 bases from V and 5 bases from J; junction bases left unmatched: 6. CDR3 length: 14 residues. The germline gives CDR1 MDHEN, CDR2 SYDVKM.

This chain joins TRBV27 and TRBJ2-7, with D hard to call. Germline V gene sequence: CDR1 MNHEY, CDR2 SMNVEV (reference sequence). V was pared by 5 bases and J by 0 bases, with 14 bases between. The CDR3 sequence is 15 residues long. The CDR3 sequence is CASSLGGVGSYEQYF. The CDR3 region has the DNA TGTGCCAGCAGTCTGGGTGGGGTGGGCTCCTACGAGCAGTACTTC.

The chain employs TRBV15 and TRBJ2-1; no clear D gene. The CDR3 runs 15 residues. CDR1 and CDR2 from the germline V gene are LNHNV and YYDKDF (reference sequence). V lost 8 bases and J 3 bases, leaving 17 bases between the germline ends. This chain's CDR3 is CATRPTELLYNEQFF. The CDR3 bases are TGTGCCACCCGCCCTACAGAGCTCCTCTACAATGAGCAGTTCTTC.